What follows are 30 T cell receptor beta chains derived from one specimen sequenced in a study of blood T cell repertoires in COVID-19. The table came from immunoSEQ multiplex PCR; TCRdb's copy has only in-frame clones and leaves some out. The repertoire holds 300,000 to 450,000 clones, with 70% to 90% as singletons. The sequenced sample was PBMCs or T cells enriched from blood (not recorded which). The receptors stem from a woman aged 18-29 years who had recovered from COVID-19.

The rearrangement uses TRBV18 and TRBJ1-2; D is unclear. Germline V gene sequence: CDR1 KGHSH, CDR2 LQKENI. This CDR3 contains 16 residues. Trimming took 2 bases from V and 0 from J, leaving 13 bases between them. The CDR3 spells CASSPGPLVANYGYTF. CDR3 coding DNA: TGTGCCAGCTCACCAGGTCCTCTCGTAGCTAACTATGGCTACACCTTC.

The chain combines TRBV11-1 with TRBJ2-5; 11 bases fit TRBD2. The CDR3 runs to 14 residues. The trim removed 5 bases at V and 3 bases at J, leaving 2 bases unmatched. Germline lookup yields CDR1 SGHAT and CDR2 FQDESV (reference sequence). CDR3 nucleotide sequence: TGTGCCAGCAGCATACTAGCGGGGGAAGAGACCCAGTACTTC. Protein sequence: CASSILAGEETQYF.

The rearrangement joins TRBV11-2 to TRBJ2-7; a possible D gene is TRBD1 (6 bases). Per the germline V gene, CDR1 is SGHAT and CDR2 is FQNNGV. V lost 3 bases, J lost 0 bases, and 18 bases lay in between. This CDR3 is 17 amino acids long. CDR3 in DNA: TGTGCCAGCAGCTTGTTTCCCGGGACAAAAGCCTCCTACGAGCAGTACTTC. Translation: CASSLFPGTKASYEQYF.

This sequence joins TRBV12-5 and TRBJ1-5, with TRBD1 as a possible D gene (5 bases). The CDR3 consists of 15 residues. V lost 3 bases and J lost 0, with 9 bases in between. Germline values: CDR1 LGHNT, CDR2 FRNRAP. The CDR3 DNA follows: TGTGCTAGTGGTTTAGAAGGGGATAGCAATCAGCCCCAGCATTTT. Protein sequence: CASGLEGDSNQPQHF.

Note on this clone: At one end the junction does not follow the germline gene, possibly because of a read error. The J gene is TRBJ2-7, the V gene TRBV11-2; tentatively, D is TRBD2 (5 bases). This CDR3 spans 12 amino acids. From germline, CDR1 is SGHAT and CDR2 FQNNGV. This chain's CDR3 is CASSFANAGLKF. Written as DNA, the CDR3 is TGTGCCAGCAGCTTCGCCAACGCGGGCCTGAAGTTC.

The chain links TRBV2 to TRBJ1-6, with 9 bases lining up with TRBD1. This CDR3 has 14 amino acids. The V and J ends lost 6 bases and 7 bases, in that order; junction bases with no gene match: 4. Germline V CDR1 and CDR2: SNHLY, FYNNEI. The CDR3, as DNA: TGTGCCAGCAGCGGGGGACAGGGAAATTCACCCCTCCACTTT. Its protein is CASSGGQGNSPLHF.

A word on this clone: Other nucleotide sequences in the sample specify the same CDR3. V gene TRBV28 combines with J gene TRBJ1-1; the match to TRBD1 covers 7 bases. V lost 7 bases, J lost 5 bases, and 1 base stayed unmatched. This CDR3 has 11 amino acids. Germline CDR1 is MDHEN and CDR2 is SYDVKM. The CDR3 sequence is CASKTGTEAFF. In nucleotides, the CDR3 is TGTGCCAGCAAGACAGGGACTGAAGCTTTCTTT. The complete variable domain, with remaining parts taken from reference TRBV28 and TRBJ1-1, reads DVKVTQSSRYLVKRTGEKVFLECVQDMDHENMFWYRQDPGLGLRLIYFSYDVKMKEKGDIPEGYSVSREKKERFSLILESASTNQTSMYLCASKTGTEAFFGQGTRLTVV.

The V and J genes are TRBV28 and TRBJ1-5, with no clear D. The CDR3 has 14 residues. V shed 6 bases and J shed 7 bases, with 16 bases lying between them. CDR1 and CDR2 from the germline V gene are MDHEN and SYDVKM. CDR3 residues: CASSFPMSGQPQHF. The CDR3 DNA is TGTGCCAGCAGCTTCCCCATGTCGGGGCAGCCCCAGCATTTT.

The rearrangement links TRBV30 to TRBJ1-1; 7 bases align to TRBD1. In germline, CDR1 is GTSNPN, CDR2 SVGIG (reference sequence). The CDR3 runs 14 residues. V shed 1 base and J 3 bases; nucleotides not matched to a gene: 5. DNA of the CDR3: TGTGCCTGGAGTGAGGGTAGGGGGCACACTGAAGCTTTCTTT. It specifies CAWSEGRGHTEAFF.

The chain links TRBV6-4 to TRBJ2-1, with 9 bases identical to TRBD2. V shed 0 bases, J shed 6 bases, and the junction held 3 bases outside the gene matches. This CDR3 contains 15 residues. Per the germline V gene, CDR1 is MRHNA and CDR2 is SNTAGT. CDR3 sequence: CASSDSASGANEQFF. The CDR3 DNA reads as TGTGCCAGCAGTGACTCAGCTAGCGGGGCCAATGAGCAGTTCTTC.

The chain combines TRBV24-1 with TRBJ1-5; possibly TRBD1 for D (5 bases). Germline V lookup: CDR1 KGHDR, CDR2 SFDVKD. The CDR3 sequence is 15 residues long. V was cut by 3 bases and J by 4 bases, with 12 bases left in between. The CDR3 DNA sequence: TGTGCCACCAGTGATGCCGACAGACCAAATCAGCCCCAGCATTTT. Translated: CATSDADRPNQPQHF.

V and J are TRBV11-2 and TRBJ2-5, with 8 bases matching TRBD2. V gave up 1 base and J gave up 5 bases; unmatched junction bases: 6. The CDR3 extends over 15 amino acids. Germline V gives CDR1 SGHAT, CDR2 FQNNGV. CDR3 in amino acids: CASSLGGPSGETQYF. The DNA of the CDR3 is TGTGCCAGCAGCTTAGGGGGGCCTAGCGGGGAGACCCAGTACTTC.

The chain combines TRBV30 with TRBJ1-6, with D possibly being TRBD1 (5 bases). This CDR3 comprises 12 residues. The germline gives CDR1 GTSNPN, CDR2 SVGIG (reference sequence). V lost 5 bases to trimming and J lost 6 bases, with 8 bases between them. For the CDR3, the DNA is TGTGCCTGGGGGACGGGTAATTCACCCCTCCACTTT. Protein: CAWGTGNSPLHF.

This chain connects TRBV3-1 (or the pseudogene TRBV3-2) to TRBJ1-2; maybe TRBD1 (5 bases). Germline V lookup: CDR1 LGHDT, CDR2 YNNKEL (reference sequence). Trimming pared 8 bases from V and 8 bases from J, leaving 15 bases between. CDR3 length equals 12 residues. CDR3 DNA sequence: TGTGCCAGCGGGGGAGGAAAGGAAGGCTACACCTTC. It yields the protein CASGGGKEGYTF.

This clone has a single count. J is TRBJ1-2 and V is TRBV5-4; D is perhaps TRBD1 (6 bases). Deletions cut 4 bases from V and 4 bases from J, with 8 bases between. CDR1 and CDR2 (germline): SGHNT, YYREEE (reference sequence). The CDR3 extends over 12 amino acids. The CDR3 here is CASSKDSYGYTF. The CDR3 region has the DNA TGTGCCAGCAGCAAGGACAGCTATGGCTACACCTTC.

This chain joins TRBV7-3 and TRBJ2-2, with D perhaps TRBD2 (6 bases). CDR3 size: 15 residues. Looked up from germline, CDR1 is SGHTA and CDR2 is FQGTGA. The V and J ends lost 6 bases and 3 bases respectively, with 14 bases between them. The CDR3 region has the DNA TGTGCCAGCAGGGAGGGACCAGTGCACACCGGGGAGCTGTTTTTT. Its translation: CASREGPVHTGELFF.

This clone has just a few counts. The V gene is TRBV25-1, the J gene TRBJ1-2, with unresolved D. This CDR3 comprises 15 residues. The germline CDR1 and CDR2 sequences are MGHDK and SYGVNS. V lost 3 bases and J 5 bases, leaving 16 bases between the germline ends. The CDR3 DNA is TGTGCCAGCAGTGATAGAGGCGAGGGAGGGTATGGCTACACCTTC. This gives the protein CASSDRGEGGYGYTF.

The rearrangement joins TRBV30 to TRBJ1-5, with D uncertain. V was trimmed by 5 bases and J by 7 bases, leaving 21 bases between them. The germline V gene encodes CDR1 GTSNPN and CDR2 SVGIG (reference sequence). The CDR3 contains 15 residues. Here the CDR3 reads CAWSPGDLAGQPQHF. CDR3 in DNA: TGTGCCTGGTCACCCGGAGATCTGGCGGGGCAGCCCCAGCATTTT.

The rearrangement links TRBV6-2 or TRBV6-3 to TRBJ1-5; D is undetermined. This CDR3 contains 13 residues. V lost 6 bases to trimming and J lost 6 bases, with 12 bases between them. Germline values: CDR1 MNHEY, CDR2 SVGEGT. CDR3 sequence reads: CASSPAAIQPQHF. CDR3 DNA sequence: TGTGCCAGCAGCCCAGCCGCGATTCAGCCCCAGCATTTT.

J is TRBJ1-2 and V is TRBV10-3, with TRBD1 as a possible D gene (5 bases). Germline loops: CDR1 ENHRY, CDR2 SYGVKD. The V and J ends lost 4 bases and 7 bases respectively, with 13 bases between them. The CDR3 spans 13 residues. The CDR3 bases are TGTGCCATCAGTGGGCAGGGTGAAGGTGGCTACACCTTC. The encoded protein is CAISGQGEGGYTF.

J is TRBJ1-1 and V is TRBV5-1, with D unresolved. Per germline, CDR1 SGHRS and CDR2 YFSETQ. CDR3 length: 13 residues. Deletions cut 0 bases from V and 7 bases from J, with 10 bases between. CDR3 residues: CASSLAYGLEAFF. The CDR3 DNA sequence: TGCGCCAGCAGCTTGGCCTACGGTCTTGAAGCTTTCTTT.

The V and J genes are TRBV6-5 and TRBJ1-6; 8 nucleotides match TRBD1. With V trimmed by 0 bases and J by 10 bases, 5 bases remained unmatched. Germline CDR1 is MNHEY and CDR2 is SVGAGI. The CDR3 spans 15 residues. As DNA, the CDR3 is TGTGCCAGCAGTTACTCAAGAGGGACAGGCTCACCCCTCCACTTT. It translates to CASSYSRGTGSPLHF.

The genes are TRBV19 and TRBJ1-1; no reliable D call. Trimming removed 6 bases at V and 2 bases at J, with 10 bases between. Germline CDR1 is LNHDA and CDR2 is SQIVND (reference sequence). The CDR3 length is 13 residues. This CDR3 is CASRGDLNTEAFF. The CDR3 DNA reads TGTGCCAGTAGGGGAGATCTTAACACTGAAGCTTTCTTT.

The CDR3 here is CASSLSGGAWETQYF. CDR3 in DNA: TGCGCCAGCAGCCTTAGCGGGGGGGCGTGGGAGACCCAGTACTTC. The chain joins TRBV5-1 to TRBJ2-5, with 11 bases identical to TRBD2. V was clipped by 4 bases and J by 5 bases; unmatched bases: 7. CDR3 size: 15 residues. Per germline, CDR1 SGHRS and CDR2 YFSETQ.

This chain connects TRBV19 to TRBJ1-5; D uncertain. The CDR3 contains 18 residues. V lost 9 bases and J lost 0, with 24 bases in between. The germline V gene has CDR1 LNHDA and CDR2 SQIVND (reference sequence). The CDR3 loop reads CASLLSVADSDSNQPQHF. The DNA for the CDR3 is TGTGCCAGCTTATTATCGGTGGCAGACTCGGATAGCAATCAGCCCCAGCATTTT.

The rearrangement links TRBV4-3 to TRBJ2-3; D is ambiguous. The CDR3 totals 17 residues. In germline, CDR1 is LGHNA, CDR2 YSLEER. The germline V and J ends were trimmed by 0 bases and 4 bases, with 17 bases remaining between them. CDR3 residues: CASSQELAPGSPDTQYF. CDR3 bases: TGCGCCAGCAGCCAAGAATTGGCTCCCGGGTCCCCAGATACGCAGTATTTT.

Note on this clone: At one boundary the junction diverges from the germline segment, which might be a read error. The V and J genes are TRBV12-3 or TRBV12-4 and TRBJ1-1; D possibly corresponds to TRBD1 (6 bases). This CDR3 comprises 13 residues. The CDR3 sequence is CVSRTVMNTEAFF. In DNA form, the CDR3 reads TGTGTCAGCAGGACAGTGATGAACACTGAAGCTTTCTTT.

The chain has TRBV7-3 and TRBJ2-2, with 7 bases aligning to TRBD1. V trimming: 1 base; J trimming: 6 bases; junction bases outside the gene matches: 5. Germline assignment: CDR1 SGHTA and CDR2 FQGTGA. CDR3 length equals 15 residues. The CDR3 sequence: CASSLMTGLAGELFF. The CDR3 nucleotides are TGTGCCAGCAGCTTAATGACAGGGCTTGCCGGGGAGCTGTTTTTT.

The V and J genes are TRBV4-3 and TRBJ1-5; D might be TRBD1 (5 bases). CDR1 and CDR2 (germline): LGHNA, YSLEER. V was clipped by 0 bases and J by 4 bases, with 10 bases between them. The CDR3 loop spans 15 amino acids. In nucleotides, the CDR3 is TGCGCCAGCAGCCAAGACCCAGGGCTTAATCAGCCCCAGCATTTT. Translating gives CASSQDPGLNQPQHF.

This chain uses TRBV6-6 with TRBJ1-4; 8 bases agree with TRBD1. CDR3 length: 15 residues. The germline V gene has CDR1 MNHNY and CDR2 SVGAGI (reference sequence). Unmatched junction bases numbered 6, after V lost 6 bases and J lost 3 bases. CDR3 in DNA: TGTGCCAGCAGCCCAGGACAGGGAGCTAATGAAAAACTGTTTTTT. Its translation: CASSPGQGANEKLFF.